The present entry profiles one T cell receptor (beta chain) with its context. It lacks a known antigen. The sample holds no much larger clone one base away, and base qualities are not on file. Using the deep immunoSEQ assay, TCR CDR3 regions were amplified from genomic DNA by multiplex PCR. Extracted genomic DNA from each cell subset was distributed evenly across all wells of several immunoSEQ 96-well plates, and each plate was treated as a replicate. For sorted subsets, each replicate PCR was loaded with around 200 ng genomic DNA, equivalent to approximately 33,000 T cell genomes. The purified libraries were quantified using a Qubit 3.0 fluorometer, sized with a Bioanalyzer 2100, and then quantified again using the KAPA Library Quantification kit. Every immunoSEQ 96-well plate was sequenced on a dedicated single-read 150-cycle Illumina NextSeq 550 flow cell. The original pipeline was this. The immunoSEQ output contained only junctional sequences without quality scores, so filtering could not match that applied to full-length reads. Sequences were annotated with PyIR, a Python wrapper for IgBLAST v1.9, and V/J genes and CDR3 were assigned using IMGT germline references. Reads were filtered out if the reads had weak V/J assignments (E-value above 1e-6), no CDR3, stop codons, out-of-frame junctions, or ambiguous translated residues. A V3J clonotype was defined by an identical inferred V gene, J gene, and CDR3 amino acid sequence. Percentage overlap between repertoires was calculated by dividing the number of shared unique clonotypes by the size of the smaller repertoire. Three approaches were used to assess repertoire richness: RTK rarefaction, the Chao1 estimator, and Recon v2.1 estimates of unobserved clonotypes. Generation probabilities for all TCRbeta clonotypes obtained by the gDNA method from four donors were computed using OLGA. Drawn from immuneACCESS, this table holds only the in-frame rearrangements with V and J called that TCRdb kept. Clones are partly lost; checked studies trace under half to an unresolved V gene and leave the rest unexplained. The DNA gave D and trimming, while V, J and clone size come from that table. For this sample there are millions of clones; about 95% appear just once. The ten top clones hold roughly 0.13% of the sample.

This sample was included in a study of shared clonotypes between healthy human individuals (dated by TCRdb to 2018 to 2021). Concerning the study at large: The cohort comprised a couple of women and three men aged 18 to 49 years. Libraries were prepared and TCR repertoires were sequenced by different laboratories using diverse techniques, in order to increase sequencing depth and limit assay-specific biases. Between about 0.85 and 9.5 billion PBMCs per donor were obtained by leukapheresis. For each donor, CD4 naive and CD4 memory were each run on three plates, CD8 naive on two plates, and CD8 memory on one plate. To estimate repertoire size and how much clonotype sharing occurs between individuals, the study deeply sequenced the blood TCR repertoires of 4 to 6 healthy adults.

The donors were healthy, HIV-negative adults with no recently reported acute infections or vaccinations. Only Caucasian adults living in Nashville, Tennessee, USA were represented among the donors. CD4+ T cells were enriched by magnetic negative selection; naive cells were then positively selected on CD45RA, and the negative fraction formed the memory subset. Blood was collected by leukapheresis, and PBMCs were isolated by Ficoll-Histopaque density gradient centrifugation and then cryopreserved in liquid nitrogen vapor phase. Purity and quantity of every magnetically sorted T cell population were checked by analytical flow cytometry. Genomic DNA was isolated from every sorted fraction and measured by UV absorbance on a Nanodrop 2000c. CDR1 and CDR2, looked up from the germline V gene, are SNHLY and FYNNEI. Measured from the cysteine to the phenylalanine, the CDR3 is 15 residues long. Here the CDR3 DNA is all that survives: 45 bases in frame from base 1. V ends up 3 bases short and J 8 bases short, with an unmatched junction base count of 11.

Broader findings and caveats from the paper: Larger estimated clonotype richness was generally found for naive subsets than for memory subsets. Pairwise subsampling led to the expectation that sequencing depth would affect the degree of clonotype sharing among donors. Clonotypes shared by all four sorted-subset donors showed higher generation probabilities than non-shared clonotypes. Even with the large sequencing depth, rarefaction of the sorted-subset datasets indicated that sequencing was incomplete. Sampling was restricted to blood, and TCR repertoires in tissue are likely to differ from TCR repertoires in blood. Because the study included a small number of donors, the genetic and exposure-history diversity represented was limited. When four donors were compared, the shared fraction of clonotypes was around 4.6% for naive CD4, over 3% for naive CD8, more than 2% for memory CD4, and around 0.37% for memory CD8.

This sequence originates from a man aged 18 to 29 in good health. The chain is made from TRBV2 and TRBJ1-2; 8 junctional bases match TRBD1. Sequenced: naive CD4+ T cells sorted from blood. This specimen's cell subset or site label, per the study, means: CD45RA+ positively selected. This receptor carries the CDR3 CASSDRRTGIYGYTF. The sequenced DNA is TGTGCCAGCAGTGACCGTAGGACAGGGATTTACGGCTACACCTTC.